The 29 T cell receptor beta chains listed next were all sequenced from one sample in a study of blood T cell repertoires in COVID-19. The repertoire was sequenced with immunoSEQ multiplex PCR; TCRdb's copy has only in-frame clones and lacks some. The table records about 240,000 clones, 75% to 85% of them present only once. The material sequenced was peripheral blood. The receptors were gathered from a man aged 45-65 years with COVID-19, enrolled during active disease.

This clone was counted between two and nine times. The CDR3 DNA reads TGTGCCAGCACTCGCGGGGGGGGTGAAGGCCATGAGCAGTTCTTC. This translates into CASTRGGGEGHEQFF. The V and J genes are TRBV9 and TRBJ2-1; 9 bases agree with TRBD2. This CDR3 contains 15 residues. V gave up 6 bases and J gave up 8 bases; unmatched junction bases: 12. Germline V gene sequence: CDR1 SGDLS, CDR2 YYNGEE. The full variable domain, completed using reference TRBV9 and TRBJ2-1, is DSGVTQTPKHLITATGQRVTLRCSPRSGDLSVYWYQQSLDQGLQFLIQYYNGEERAKGNILERFSAQQFPDLHSELNLSSLELGDSALYFCASTRGGGEGHEQFFGPGTRLTVL.

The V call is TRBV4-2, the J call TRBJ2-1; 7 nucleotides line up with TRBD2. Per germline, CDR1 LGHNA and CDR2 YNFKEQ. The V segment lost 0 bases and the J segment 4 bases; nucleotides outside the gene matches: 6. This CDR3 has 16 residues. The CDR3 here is CASSQDAAGRYNEQFF. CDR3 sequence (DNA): TGTGCCAGCAGCCAAGATGCAGCGGGGAGATACAATGAGCAGTTCTTC.

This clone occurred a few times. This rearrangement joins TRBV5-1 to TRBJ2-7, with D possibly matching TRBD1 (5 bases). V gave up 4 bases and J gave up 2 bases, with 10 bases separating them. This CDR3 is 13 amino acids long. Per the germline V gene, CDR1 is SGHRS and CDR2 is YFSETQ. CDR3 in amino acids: CASSMGLPYEQYF. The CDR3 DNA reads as TGCGCCAGCAGCATGGGGCTGCCCTACGAGCAGTACTTC.

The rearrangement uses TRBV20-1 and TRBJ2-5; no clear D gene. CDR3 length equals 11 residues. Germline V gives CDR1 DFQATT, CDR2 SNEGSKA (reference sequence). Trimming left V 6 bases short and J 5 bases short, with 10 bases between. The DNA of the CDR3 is TGCAGTGCCCCTAAAACTGAGACCCAGTACTTC. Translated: CSAPKTETQYF.

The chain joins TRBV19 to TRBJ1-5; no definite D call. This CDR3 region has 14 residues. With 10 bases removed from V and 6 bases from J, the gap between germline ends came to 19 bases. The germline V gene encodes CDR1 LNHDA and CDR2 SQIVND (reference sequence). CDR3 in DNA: TGTGCCACCCCACCCCCAGCGTCTTTTCAGCCCCAGCATTTT. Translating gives CATPPPASFQPQHF.

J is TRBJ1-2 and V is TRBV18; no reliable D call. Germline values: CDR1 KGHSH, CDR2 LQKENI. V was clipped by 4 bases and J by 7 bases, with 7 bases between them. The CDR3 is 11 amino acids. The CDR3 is CASSREAGYTF. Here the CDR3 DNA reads TGTGCCAGCTCACGAGAGGCTGGCTACACCTTC.

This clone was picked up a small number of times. The CDR3 here is CASNREGRGGTEAFF. CDR3 bases: TGTGCCAGCAACCGTGAAGGGAGGGGAGGCACTGAAGCTTTCTTT. The chain links TRBV9 to TRBJ1-1, with D maybe TRBD1 (5 bases). Germline CDR1 is SGDLS and CDR2 is YYNGEE. The CDR3 runs 15 residues. Between the trimmed V and J ends, which lost 6 bases and 4 bases, there was a span of 19 bases.

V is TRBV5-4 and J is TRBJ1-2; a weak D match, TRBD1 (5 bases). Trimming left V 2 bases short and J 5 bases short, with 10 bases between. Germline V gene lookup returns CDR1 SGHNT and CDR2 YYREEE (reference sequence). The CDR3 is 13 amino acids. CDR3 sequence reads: CASSLNRPYGYTF. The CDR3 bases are TGTGCCAGCAGCTTAAACAGGCCTTATGGCTACACCTTC. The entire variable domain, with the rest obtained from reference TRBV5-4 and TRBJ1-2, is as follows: ETGVTQSPTHLIKTRGQQVTLRCSSQSGHNTVSWYQQALGQGPQFIFQYYREEENGRGNFPPRFSGLQFPNYSSELNVNALELDDSALYLCASSLNRPYGYTFGSGTRLTVV.

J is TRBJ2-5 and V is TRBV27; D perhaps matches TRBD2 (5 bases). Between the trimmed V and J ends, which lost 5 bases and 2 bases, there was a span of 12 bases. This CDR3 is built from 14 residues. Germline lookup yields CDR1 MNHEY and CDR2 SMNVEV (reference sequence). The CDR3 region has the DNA TGTGCCAGCAGTGCCGGGGTTACTCAAGAGACCCAGTACTTC. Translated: CASSAGVTQETQYF.

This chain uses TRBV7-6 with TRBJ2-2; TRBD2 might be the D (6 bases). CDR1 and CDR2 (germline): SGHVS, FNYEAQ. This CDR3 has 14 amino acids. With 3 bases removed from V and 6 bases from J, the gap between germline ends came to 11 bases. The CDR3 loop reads CASSLGGGPGELFF. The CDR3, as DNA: TGTGCCAGCAGCTTGGGGGGAGGACCCGGGGAGCTGTTTTTT.

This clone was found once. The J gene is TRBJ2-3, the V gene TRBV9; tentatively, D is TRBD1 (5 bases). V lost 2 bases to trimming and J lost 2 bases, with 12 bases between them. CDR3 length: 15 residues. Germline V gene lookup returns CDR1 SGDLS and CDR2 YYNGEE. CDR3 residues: CASSVSIGATDTQYF. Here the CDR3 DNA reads TGTGCCAGCAGCGTGTCCATAGGGGCCACAGATACGCAGTATTTT. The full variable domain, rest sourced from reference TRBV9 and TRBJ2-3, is DSGVTQTPKHLITATGQRVTLRCSPRSGDLSVYWYQQSLDQGLQFLIQYYNGEERAKGNILERFSAQQFPDLHSELNLSSLELGDSALYFCASSVSIGATDTQYFGPGTRLTVL.

In DNA form, the CDR3 reads TGTGCCAGCAGCGCGGAGACTAGCGGCTCCTACGAGCAGTACTTC. This translates into CASSAETSGSYEQYF. The chain carries TRBV2 and TRBJ2-7; 9 bases align to TRBD2. CDR1 is SNHLY, CDR2 FYNNEI, per germline. Trimming removed 6 bases from V and 0 bases from J; junction bases left unmatched: 6. This CDR3 region has 15 residues.

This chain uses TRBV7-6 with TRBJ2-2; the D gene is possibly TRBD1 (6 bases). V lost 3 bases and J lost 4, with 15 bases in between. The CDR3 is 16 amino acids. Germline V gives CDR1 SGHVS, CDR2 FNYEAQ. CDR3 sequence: CASSFSPQGPTGELFF. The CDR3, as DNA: TGTGCCAGCAGCTTTAGCCCCCAGGGGCCCACCGGGGAGCTGTTTTTT.

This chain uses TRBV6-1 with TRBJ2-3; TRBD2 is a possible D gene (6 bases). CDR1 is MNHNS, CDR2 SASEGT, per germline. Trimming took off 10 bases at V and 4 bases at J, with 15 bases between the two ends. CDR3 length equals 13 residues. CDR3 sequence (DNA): TGTGCCACACTCCGCGGGGTAGCAGATACGCAGTATTTT. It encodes CATLRGVADTQYF.

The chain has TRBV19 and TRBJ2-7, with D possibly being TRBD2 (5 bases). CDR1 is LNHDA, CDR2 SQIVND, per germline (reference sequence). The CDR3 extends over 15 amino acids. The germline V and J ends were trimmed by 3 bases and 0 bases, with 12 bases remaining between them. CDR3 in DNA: TGTGCCAGTAGTATTGGAGGCTTCGGCTCCTACGAGCAGTACTTC. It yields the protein CASSIGGFGSYEQYF.

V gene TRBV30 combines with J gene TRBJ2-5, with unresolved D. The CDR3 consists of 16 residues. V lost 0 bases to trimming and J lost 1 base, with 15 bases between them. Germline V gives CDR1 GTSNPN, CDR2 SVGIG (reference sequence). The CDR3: CAWSVLPNGFQETQYF. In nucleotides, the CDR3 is TGTGCCTGGAGTGTACTTCCGAACGGTTTCCAAGAGACCCAGTACTTC. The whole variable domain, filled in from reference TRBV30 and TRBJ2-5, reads SQTIHQWPATLVQPVGSPLSLECTVEGTSNPNLYWYRQAAGRGLQLLFYSVGIGQISSEVPQNLSASRPQDRQFILSSKKLLLSDSGFYLCAWSVLPNGFQETQYFGPGTRLLVL.

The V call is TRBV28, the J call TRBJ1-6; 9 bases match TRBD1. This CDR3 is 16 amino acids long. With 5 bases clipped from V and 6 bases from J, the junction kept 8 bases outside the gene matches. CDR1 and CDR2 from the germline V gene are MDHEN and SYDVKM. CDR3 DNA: TGTGCCAGCAGTCCCTCCGGACAGGGGACTAATTCACCCCTCCACTTT. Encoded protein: CASSPSGQGTNSPLHF.

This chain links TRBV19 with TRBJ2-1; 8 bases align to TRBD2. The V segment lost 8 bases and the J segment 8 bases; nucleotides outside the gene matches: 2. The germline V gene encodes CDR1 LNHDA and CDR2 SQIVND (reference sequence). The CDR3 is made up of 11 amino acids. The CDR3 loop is CASRGGDEQFF. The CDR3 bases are TGTGCCAGTCGGGGGGGGGATGAGCAGTTCTTC.

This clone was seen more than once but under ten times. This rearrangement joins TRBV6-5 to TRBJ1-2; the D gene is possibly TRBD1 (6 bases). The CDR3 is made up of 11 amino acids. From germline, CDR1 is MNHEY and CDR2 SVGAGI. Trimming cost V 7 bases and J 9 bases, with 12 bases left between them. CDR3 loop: CASKTGRSYTF. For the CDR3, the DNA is TGTGCCAGCAAAACAGGGAGAAGCTACACCTTC.

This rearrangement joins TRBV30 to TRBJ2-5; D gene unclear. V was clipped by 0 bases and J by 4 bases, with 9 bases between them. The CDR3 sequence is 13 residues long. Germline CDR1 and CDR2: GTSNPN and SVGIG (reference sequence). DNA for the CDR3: TGTGCCTGGAGTGTAAAAGCGAGAGAGACCCAGTACTTC. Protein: CAWSVKARETQYF.

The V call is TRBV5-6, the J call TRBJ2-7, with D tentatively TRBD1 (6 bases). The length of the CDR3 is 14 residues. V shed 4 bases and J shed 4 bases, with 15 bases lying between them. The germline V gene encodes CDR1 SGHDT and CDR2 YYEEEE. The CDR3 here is CASSQGHPRYEQYF. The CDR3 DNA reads TGTGCCAGCAGCCAGGGACACCCAAGGTACGAGCAGTACTTC.

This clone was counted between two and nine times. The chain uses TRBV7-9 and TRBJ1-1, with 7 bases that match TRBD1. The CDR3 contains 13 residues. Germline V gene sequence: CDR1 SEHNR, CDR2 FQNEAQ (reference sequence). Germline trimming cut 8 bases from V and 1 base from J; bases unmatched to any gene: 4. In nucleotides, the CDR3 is TGTGCCAGCCGCTCAGGGGGGAACACTGAAGCTTTCTTT. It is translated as CASRSGGNTEAFF.

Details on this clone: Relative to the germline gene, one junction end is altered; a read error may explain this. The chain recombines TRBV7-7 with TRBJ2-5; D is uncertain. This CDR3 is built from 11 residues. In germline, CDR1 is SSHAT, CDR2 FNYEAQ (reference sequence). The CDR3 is CASSFGGTQYF. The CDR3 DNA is TGTGCTAGCAGCTTTGGCGGGACCCAGTACTTC.

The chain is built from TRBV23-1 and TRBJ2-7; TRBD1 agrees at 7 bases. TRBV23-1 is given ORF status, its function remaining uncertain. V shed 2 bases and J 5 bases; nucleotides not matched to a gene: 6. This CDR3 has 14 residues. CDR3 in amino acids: CASSQATGPHEQYF. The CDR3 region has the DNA TGCGCCAGCAGTCAAGCGACAGGGCCACACGAGCAGTACTTC.

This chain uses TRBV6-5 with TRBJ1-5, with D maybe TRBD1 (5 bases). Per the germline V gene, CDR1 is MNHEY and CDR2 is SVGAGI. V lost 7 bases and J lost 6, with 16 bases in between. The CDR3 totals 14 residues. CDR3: CASTRDSFSQPQHF. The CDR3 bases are TGTGCCAGCACTAGAGACAGTTTCAGTCAGCCCCAGCATTTT.

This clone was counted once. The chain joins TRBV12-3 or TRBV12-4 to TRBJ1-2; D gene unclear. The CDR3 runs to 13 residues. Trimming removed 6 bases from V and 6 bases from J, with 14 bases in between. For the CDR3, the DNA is TGTGCCAGCAGCCCAATTAAGGAGAATGGCTACACCTTC. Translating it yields CASSPIKENGYTF.

CDR3 bases: TGTGCCAGCAGTTACGCAAGGGGGAATGGGGTTGAAAAACTGTTTTTT. Amino acids: CASSYARGNGVEKLFF. This sequence joins TRBV6-5 and TRBJ1-4; a possible D gene is TRBD1 (6 bases). The CDR3 consists of 16 residues. CDR1 is MNHEY, CDR2 SVGAGI, per germline. Trimming pared 2 bases from V and 7 bases from J, leaving 17 bases between.

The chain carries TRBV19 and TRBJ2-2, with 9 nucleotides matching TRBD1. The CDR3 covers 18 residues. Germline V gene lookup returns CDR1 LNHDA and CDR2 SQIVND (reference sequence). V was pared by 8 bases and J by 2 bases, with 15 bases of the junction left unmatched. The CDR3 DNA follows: TGTGCCAGTGGGGGACAGGGTGTTAGGCCCTTCAACACCGGGGAGCTGTTTTTT. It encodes CASGGQGVRPFNTGELFF. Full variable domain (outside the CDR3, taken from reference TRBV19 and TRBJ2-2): DGGITQSPKYLFRKEGQNVTLSCEQNLNHDAMYWYRQDPGQGLRLIYYSQIVNDFQKGDIAEGYSVSREKKESFPLTVTSAQKNPTAFYLCASGGQGVRPFNTGELFFGEGSRLTVL.

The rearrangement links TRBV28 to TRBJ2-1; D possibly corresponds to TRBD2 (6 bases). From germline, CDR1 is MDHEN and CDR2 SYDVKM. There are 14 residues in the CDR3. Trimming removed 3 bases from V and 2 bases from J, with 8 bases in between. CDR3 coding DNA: TGTGCCAGCAGTTTGACTAGAGCCTACAATGAGCAGTTCTTC. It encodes CASSLTRAYNEQFF.